This T cell receptor beta chain comes out of a study of PD-1 blockade in classical Hodgkin lymphoma. Study-level results: Reported baseline diversity: healthy donors highest, relapsed/refractory patients lowest. TCR diversity in CD4+, not CD8+, cells rose significantly by C4D1. Patients with an early start, nivolumab under 1 year after ASCT, were excluded.

The method was immunoSEQ multiplex PCR; TCRdb's version includes in-frame clones alone and lacks a portion of them. The sample includes over 80,000 clones, roughly 92% of them seen just once. Each patient's relapse followed autologous stem cell transplantation, and brentuximab vedotin exposure varied. Patients had relapsed/refractory classical Hodgkin lymphoma with complete response, partial response or progressive disease as best response. This CDR3 comprises 15 residues. Germline CDR1 reads MNHEY; CDR2 reads SVGAGI. V shed 0 bases and J shed 4 bases, with 13 bases lying between them. Worth noting for this clone: As yet, its antigen is unknown.

The TCR comes from a human donor with classical Hodgkin lymphoma. This material consisted of peripheral blood mononuclear cells (PBMCs), taken at baseline. V gene TRBV6-5 combines with J gene TRBJ2-7, with D possibly matching TRBD1 (5 bases). CDR3 protein: CASSYSGRAGYEQYF. CDR3 nucleotide sequence: TGTGCCAGCAGTTACTCGGGCAGGGCTGGTTACGAGCAGTACTTC.